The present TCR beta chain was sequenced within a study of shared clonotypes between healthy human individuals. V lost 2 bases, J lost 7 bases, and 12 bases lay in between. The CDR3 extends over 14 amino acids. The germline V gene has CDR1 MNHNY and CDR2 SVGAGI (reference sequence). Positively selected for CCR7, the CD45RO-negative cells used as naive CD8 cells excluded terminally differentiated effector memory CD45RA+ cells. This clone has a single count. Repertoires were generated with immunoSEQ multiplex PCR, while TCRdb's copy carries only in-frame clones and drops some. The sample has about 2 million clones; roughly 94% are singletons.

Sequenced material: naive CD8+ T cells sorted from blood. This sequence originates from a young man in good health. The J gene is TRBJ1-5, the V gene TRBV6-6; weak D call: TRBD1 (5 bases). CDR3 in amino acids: CASSYPDSGQPQHF. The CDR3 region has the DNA TGTGCCAGCAGTTACCCCGACAGCGGCCAGCCCCAGCATTTT.